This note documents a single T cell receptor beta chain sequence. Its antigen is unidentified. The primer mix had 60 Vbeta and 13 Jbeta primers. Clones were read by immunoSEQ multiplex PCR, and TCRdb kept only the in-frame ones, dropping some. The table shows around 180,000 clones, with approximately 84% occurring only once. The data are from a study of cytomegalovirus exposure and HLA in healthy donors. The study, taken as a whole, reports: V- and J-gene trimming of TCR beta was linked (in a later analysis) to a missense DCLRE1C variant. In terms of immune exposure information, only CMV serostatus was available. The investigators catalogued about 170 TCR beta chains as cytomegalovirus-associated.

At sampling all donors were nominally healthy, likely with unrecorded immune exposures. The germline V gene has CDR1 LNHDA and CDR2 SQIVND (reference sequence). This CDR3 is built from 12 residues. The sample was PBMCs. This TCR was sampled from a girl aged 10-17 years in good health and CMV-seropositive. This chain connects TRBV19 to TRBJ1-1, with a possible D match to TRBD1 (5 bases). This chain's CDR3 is CGSGGRGTEAFF. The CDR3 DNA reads TGTGGCTCGGGGGGGAGAGGCACTGAAGCTTTCTTT.